This T cell receptor (beta chain) was profiled in a study of beta chain features in type 1 diabetes (dated by TCRdb to the late 2010s). Some background on the complete study: Patients and healthy donors did not differ in mean age, gender distribution, total cell number or subset yield. Regulatory and stem cell-like memory subsets were isolated from only 8 patients and 8 healthy donors, whereas naive and central memory subsets came from all 30 or so donors. A total of roughly 99 million sorted cells were examined across all samples, and the number of cells per subset was strongly correlated with RNA yield. In the study, recently diagnosed type 1 diabetes patients and matched healthy donors were compared on the TCRB repertoires of their sorted circulating CD4+ T cell subsets.

CDR1 and CDR2 were assigned from the germline V gene as SGHRS and YFSETQ. V is shortened by 0 bases, J by 6 bases, and the region joining them spans 16 bases. Including the terminal cysteine and phenylalanine, the CDR3 comprises 16 residues. Only the CDR3 portion is preserved as DNA: 48 bases, with reading frame beginning at the first base. The study at large found these results: In all four CD4+ subsets, TCRB CDR3 length was moderately but significantly shorter in type 1 diabetes patients. The naive, central memory and regulatory TCRB repertoires appeared to resemble one another more closely among patients than among healthy donors. Only small numbers of individuals were included in the HLA sub-analyses, which left unresolved whether HLA type had any influence on TCRB rearrangement. At VDJ recombination sites, type 1 diabetes patients had fewer insertions and more deleted nucleotides, which implies abnormalities in thymic rearrangement. Shorter templates might be favored by PCR, yet because patient and control samples were amplified and corrected together, any such skew would affect both groups equally. Because cDNA was sequenced instead of genomic DNA, highly expressing activated cells could be over-represented, though the groups showed no difference in activation or CD3 levels.

All of the isolated RNA was reverse transcribed with the High Capacity cDNA Reverse Transcription Kit, so expressed TCRB transcripts were sequenced. Naive, central memory and regulatory T cell samples underwent deep immunoSEQ sequencing, averaging roughly 3.5 million total reads per sample. Sorted cells were lysed in RLT buffer, and RNA was extracted using DNase-treated RNeasy Micro or Mini kits according to cell number. Each cell subset was processed on its own to prevent cross-contamination, while patient and healthy donor samples were processed together. Using the immunoSEQ multiplex PCR, TCRB sequences were amplified from cDNA into 87-bp fragments spanning the CDR3 region. Sequencing of the amplicons was done on the Illumina HiSeq platform. In the paper's pipeline: PCR bias was computationally corrected using synthetic template baselines, reads within Hamming distance 2 were collapsed, and singletons that could not be merged were discarded. By aligning reads against IMGT, V, D and J genes, CDR3 length, and insertions or deletions at six rearrangement sites were assigned. Within each subset, clonotype counts were normalized to sorted cell number, after which true diversity and Gini coefficients were computed with the tcR R package. Repertoire sharing was quantified using the overlap coefficient calculated on TCRB nucleotide sequences. Out-of-frame TCRB sequences from naive cells were analyzed to stand in for the pre-selection repertoire. This immuneACCESS table, as held by TCRdb, lists in-frame sequences with V and J called but not all clones. Of the missing ones, under half trace to an unresolved V gene in checked studies; the others have no known cause. The D gene and trimming were derived from the DNA, and the V and J assignments and clone size from that table. Recorded for this sample are over 200,000 clones; approximately 10% of them occurred a single time. In total, the top ten clones hold around 0.018% of the sample.

Each donor gave one peripheral blood draw, averaging approximately 110 mL, which was collected into heparinised tubes. A BD FACSAria II and a panel including CD45RO, CCR7, CD25, CD127, CD95 and CD27 were used to sort naive, central memory, regulatory and stem cell-like memory CD4+ T cells. Purity was above 98% for every sorted population. PBMCs were isolated immediately by Lymphoprep density gradient centrifugation and stained directly without culture. So that batch effects would be minimized, each experiment stained and sorted samples in pairs, pairing one healthy donor with one patient. Points on this clone: What antigen it recognizes has not been identified. No base quality values were provided; no much bigger clone lies one nucleotide off.

The V and J genes are TRBV5-1 and TRBJ2-1, with a tentative D gene TRBD1 over 5 matching bases. Sequences were obtained from naive CD4+ T cells from blood. This sample's cell subset or site label indicates: true naive CD4+ T cells. This receptor was obtained from a man aged 25-40 years with type 1 diabetes. The CDR3 has the sequence CASSLVVVWQGNEQFF. The DNA sequence reads TGCGCCAGCAGCTTGGTTGTAGTGTGGCAGGGCAATGAGCAGTTCTTC. With the rest looked up from the reference TRBV5-1 and TRBJ2-1 genes rather than sequenced, the full variable domain is KAGVTQTPRYLIKTRGQQVTLSCSPISGHRSVSWYQQTPGQGLQFLFEYFSETQRNKGNFPGRFSGRQFSNSRSEMNVSTLELGDSALYLCASSLVVVWQGNEQFFGPGTRLTVL.